Following are 10 T cell receptor beta chains from one sample sequenced in a study of T cell repertoires in cytomegalovirus infection. Via MiXCR, TCRdb re-called the reads, giving one row per CDR3 protein. The sample lists 700,000 to 850,000 distinct CDR3 sequences, 32% seen once, with over 10% in the top ten. Their target antigens are unknown. The material sequenced was cultured CD8+ T cells from PBMCs, taken from culture after CMV antigen stimulation. These receptors were collected from a human donor in good health (CMV status not recorded). Some clones in this sample may be carry-over from other donors' samples.

This clonotype was found many times. This chain uses TRBV15 with TRBJ1-5; possibly TRBD1 for D (5 bases). V lost 5 bases and J 6 bases, leaving 14 bases between the germline ends. Germline lookup yields CDR1 LNHNV and CDR2 YYDKDF (reference sequence). The CDR3 runs 14 residues. This CDR3 reads CATSWGLGSQPQHF. CDR3 sequence (DNA): TGTGCCACCAGCTGGGGCCTCGGAAGTCAGCCCCAGCATTTT.

Note on this clonotype: Germline and junction disagree at one end, which may indicate a read error. The chain combines TRBV5-4 with TRBJ1-6; possible D gene TRBD1, 5 bases. CDR1 is SGHNT and CDR2 is YYREEE in the germline V gene (reference sequence). CDR3 length: 14 residues. The CDR3 reads CTSTSYGGNSPLHF. The CDR3, as DNA: TGTACCAGCACCTCCTATGGGGGGAATTCACCCCTCCACTTT.

The gene calls are TRBV9 and TRBJ1-2; a possible D gene is TRBD1 (5 bases). The CDR3 is made up of 14 amino acids. V lost 3 bases, J lost 4 bases, and 13 bases lay in between. Germline assignment: CDR1 SGDLS and CDR2 YYNGEE. As DNA, the CDR3 is TGTGCCAGCAGCGCCCGGGACTTCCGCTATGGCTACACCTTC. Translation: CASSARDFRYGYTF.

This clonotype was detected only a few times. The chain has TRBV4-1 and TRBJ2-7; D gene uncertain. Trimming pared 0 bases from V and 1 base from J, leaving 10 bases between. CDR3 length: 15 residues. Germline V gene data show CDR1 as MGHRA and CDR2 as YSYEKL. This CDR3 is CASSQDPGRSYEQYF. CDR3 nucleotides: TGCGCCAGCAGCCAAGATCCAGGCAGATCCTACGAGCAGTACTTC.

This clonotype is a singleton in its sample. The genes are TRBV7-6 and TRBJ2-2, with 10 positions matching TRBD1. There are 16 residues in the CDR3. The trim removed 8 bases at V and 5 bases at J, leaving 11 bases unmatched. The V gene's germline CDR1 is SGHVS and CDR2 FNYEAQ. CDR3 DNA sequence: TGTGCCAGCTTTCGATGGAGGACAGGGGGAACCGGGGAGCTGTTTTTT. It is translated as CASFRWRTGGTGELFF.

This clonotype was recorded many times. This chain links TRBV6-1 with TRBJ2-1; possible D gene TRBD2, 6 bases. Trimming pared 5 bases from V and 4 bases from J, leaving 15 bases between. The germline gives CDR1 MNHNS, CDR2 SASEGT. This CDR3 spans 15 amino acids. CDR3 loop: CASSRPGLGYNEQFF. DNA for the CDR3: TGTGCCAGCAGTCGCCCGGGACTGGGATACAATGAGCAGTTCTTC.

This clonotype was seen a few times. At one end, the junction sequence differs from germline, possibly due to a read error. This CDR3 reads CASRTGLAGALF. CDR3 bases: TGTGCCAGCAGGACCGGACTAGCGGGGGCCCTCTTC. This sequence joins TRBV2 and TRBJ2-1, with 13 bases fitting TRBD2. CDR3 length: 12 amino acids. Per germline, CDR1 SNHLY and CDR2 FYNNEI. The complete variable domain, with remaining parts taken from reference TRBV2 and TRBJ2-1, reads EPEVTQTPSHQVTQMGQEVILRCVPISNHLYFYWYRQILGQKVEFLVSFYNNEISEKSEIFDDQFSVERPDGSNFTLKIRSTKLEDSAMYFCASRTGLAGALFGPGTRLTVL.

The rearrangement links TRBV2 to TRBJ1-1; weak D call: TRBD1 (5 bases). The CDR3 has 13 residues. In germline, CDR1 is SNHLY, CDR2 FYNNEI. The V and J ends lost 10 bases and 4 bases respectively, with 16 bases between them. In DNA, the CDR3 is TGTGCCACCGTCTCGGGGACCCTCACTGAAGCTTTCTTT. It is translated as CATVSGTLTEAFF.

The V gene is TRBV7-9, the J gene TRBJ1-5; 7 bases map to TRBD1. J was trimmed by 4 bases and V by 5 bases; bases with no gene match: 8. CDR1 is SEHNR and CDR2 is FQNEAQ in the germline V gene (reference sequence). The CDR3 sequence is 15 residues long. The DNA for the CDR3 is TGTGCCAGCAGCCCAACAGGGGCCTATAATCAGCCCCAGCATTTT. It specifies CASSPTGAYNQPQHF.

The chain is built from TRBV11-2 and TRBJ2-6, with D possibly TRBD1 on 6 matching bases. V lost 1 base to trimming and J lost 1 base, with 11 bases between them. The CDR3 has 17 residues. CDR1 and CDR2 (germline): SGHAT, FQNNGV. The CDR3 bases are TGTGCCAGCAGCTTAGGGACAGCGATGTCTGGGGCCAACGTCCTGACTTTC. As protein: CASSLGTAMSGANVLTF.